Following are 25 T cell receptor beta chains from one sample sequenced in a study of cytomegalovirus exposure and HLA in healthy donors. PCR used 60 Vbeta primers and 13 Jbeta primers. Repertoires were generated with immunoSEQ multiplex PCR, while TCRdb's copy carries only in-frame clones and drops some. The data contain approximately 190,000 clones, approximately 78% of them seen just once; the ten biggest clones take up approximately 0.74%. Sequencing was carried out using PBMCs. All receptors come from a woman between 18 and 29 years old in good health and CMV-seronegative.

The chain employs TRBV6-5 and TRBJ2-6; TRBD1 might be the D (6 bases). This CDR3 comprises 15 residues. Germline V gene lookup returns CDR1 MNHEY and CDR2 SVGAGI. Trimming left V 6 bases short and J 0 bases short, with 9 bases between. The CDR3 DNA reads as TGTGCCAGCAGCTTACAGGGCTCTGGGGCCAACGTCCTGACTTTC. It codes for CASSLQGSGANVLTF.

The chain carries TRBV12-5 and TRBJ2-5; D is possibly TRBD2 (6 bases). This CDR3 is 14 amino acids long. With 1 base removed from V and 3 bases from J, the gap between germline ends came to 9 bases. CDR1 LGHNT and CDR2 FRNRAP come from the germline V gene. Here the CDR3 DNA reads TGTGCTAGTGGTTTGGCGACGGGGGAAGAGACCCAGTACTTC. This codes for CASGLATGEETQYF.

This clone was detected only once. CDR3 DNA sequence: TGTGCCAGCAGTGAAGCGTTTGCTGGGGGCGTAGAGACCCAGTACTTC. It codes for CASSEAFAGGVETQYF. The chain carries TRBV6-1 and TRBJ2-5; D perhaps matches TRBD1 (6 bases). The length of the CDR3 is 16 residues. V was cut by 0 bases and J by 4 bases, with 15 bases left in between. CDR1 MNHNS and CDR2 SASEGT come from the germline V gene.

The chain has TRBV7-9 and TRBJ2-3, with a weak D call TRBD1 (5 bases). V was pared by 6 bases and J by 0 bases, with 19 bases between. The germline V gene encodes CDR1 SEHNR and CDR2 FQNEAQ (reference sequence). CDR3 length: 17 amino acids. In nucleotides, the CDR3 is TGTGCCAGCAGGCCAACGACAGCTAGGTTTAGCACAGATACGCAGTATTTT. Protein sequence: CASRPTTARFSTDTQYF.

This clone was recorded a few times. This chain links TRBV6-5 with TRBJ2-3; TRBD1 aligns across 10 bases. The CDR3 is 15 amino acids. Trimming at V came to 1 base and at J to 5 bases, leaving 3 bases not matched to a gene. Germline CDR1 MNHEY, CDR2 SVGAGI. The CDR3 region is CASSYLGQGIDTQYF. CDR3 in DNA: TGTGCCAGCAGTTACTTGGGACAGGGGATAGATACGCAGTATTTT.

V and J are TRBV2 and TRBJ2-1, with TRBD2 matching 8 bases. V was pared by 4 bases and J by 9 bases, with 14 bases of the junction left unmatched. The CDR3 is 16 residues long. Germline-derived CDR1 and CDR2 are SNHLY and FYNNEI. CDR3 protein: CASSGLAGRSRGEQFF. DNA for the CDR3: TGTGCCAGCAGTGGTTTAGCGGGGAGATCAAGGGGTGAGCAGTTCTTC.

J is TRBJ1-5 and V is TRBV6-5, with D possibly being TRBD1 (6 bases). V lost 4 bases to trimming and J lost 5 bases, with 9 bases between them. The CDR3 length is 13 residues. Germline V gene lookup returns CDR1 MNHEY and CDR2 SVGAGI. The CDR3 DNA follows: TGTGCCAGCAGTTCTTACAGGGATCAGCCCCAGCATTTT. As protein: CASSSYRDQPQHF.

This chain links TRBV7-2 with TRBJ1-5; D remains ambiguous. Germline V lookup: CDR1 SGHTA, CDR2 FQGNSA. The V end was cut by 1 base, the J end by 5 bases, with 6 bases between. CDR3 length: 13 amino acids. CDR3 sequence: CASSLDRDQPQHF. The DNA for the CDR3 is TGTGCCAGCAGCTTAGATCGCGATCAGCCCCAGCATTTT. The whole variable domain, filled in from reference TRBV7-2 and TRBJ1-5, reads GAGVSQSPSNKVTEKGKDVELRCDPISGHTALYWYRQSLGQGLEFLIYFQGNSAPDKSGLPSDRFSAERTGGSVSTLTIQRTQQEDSAVYLCASSLDRDQPQHFGDGTRLSIL.

The chain uses TRBV9 and TRBJ2-3, with TRBD1 identical over 10 bases. Germline V gene sequence: CDR1 SGDLS, CDR2 YYNGEE. V gave up 3 bases and J gave up 3 bases; unmatched junction bases: 1. The CDR3 totals 14 residues. CDR3 sequence (DNA): TGTGCCAGCAGCGGGACAGGGGGGACAGATACGCAGTATTTT. Translated, it gives CASSGTGGTDTQYF.

This rearrangement joins TRBV28 to TRBJ2-1; TRBD2 agrees at 13 bases. Germline-derived CDR1 and CDR2 are MDHEN and SYDVKM. CDR3 length: 17 residues. V gave up 5 bases and J gave up 8 bases; unmatched junction bases: 12. The CDR3 loop reads CASSTAGLAGTGHEQFF. Here the CDR3 DNA reads TGTGCCAGCAGTACAGCGGGACTAGCGGGGACAGGCCATGAGCAGTTCTTC.

This clone is a singleton in its sample. V is TRBV27 and J is TRBJ1-1; D call uncertain. The CDR3 consists of 14 residues. With 3 bases removed from V and 4 bases from J, the gap between germline ends came to 12 bases. The V gene's germline CDR1 is MNHEY and CDR2 SMNVEV (reference sequence). CDR3 DNA sequence: TGTGCCAGCAGTTTCGGGCGGGATGGCACTGAAGCTTTCTTT. It encodes CASSFGRDGTEAFF.

This chain links TRBV30 with TRBJ2-5; weak D call: TRBD1 (7 bases). Near its end, the DNA agrees better with TRBJ2-7, so the J call may be wrong. The CDR3 extends over 15 amino acids. CDR1 is GTSNPN, CDR2 SVGIG, per germline (reference sequence). This chain's CDR3 is CAWSFASTGRREQYF. The DNA for the CDR3 is TGTGCCTGGAGTTTTGCCTCGACAGGGAGGCGCGAGCAGTACTTC.

The V and J genes are TRBV7-9 and TRBJ2-4, with D tentatively TRBD1 (6 bases). The germline CDR1 and CDR2 sequences are SEHNR and FQNEAQ (reference sequence). V lost 5 bases, J lost 6 bases, and 14 bases lay in between. CDR3 length: 14 amino acids. The CDR3 DNA is TGTGCCAGCAGCAAACAGGGTCGGGGAAACATTCAGTACTTC. It specifies CASSKQGRGNIQYF.

The chain employs TRBV28 and TRBJ1-5, with D possibly TRBD1 on 5 matching bases. V lost 5 bases, J lost 8 bases, and 16 bases lay in between. CDR3 length: 14 residues. Germline V lookup: CDR1 MDHEN, CDR2 SYDVKM. Written as DNA, the CDR3 is TGTGCCAGCAGTCCCGGGGGTCCTTTGAAGCCCCAGCATTTT. Protein: CASSPGGPLKPQHF.

The V gene is TRBV19, the J gene TRBJ1-5; D is perhaps TRBD1 (5 bases). CDR3 size: 16 residues. Deletions cut 6 bases from V and 3 bases from J, with 18 bases between. CDR1 and CDR2 (germline): LNHDA, SQIVND (reference sequence). The CDR3 region has the DNA TGTGCCAGTAGCCCAGTACGCGGGGGTAACAATCAGCCCCAGCATTTT. This codes for CASSPVRGGNNQPQHF.

The chain is built from TRBV7-2 and TRBJ2-3, with 10 bases identical to TRBD2. The ends lost 6 bases at V and 4 bases at J; junction bases unmatched: 13. The CDR3 sequence is 17 residues long. Germline lookup yields CDR1 SGHTA and CDR2 FQGNSA. The CDR3: CASSHPSLAGLADTQYF. The CDR3 DNA follows: TGTGCCAGCAGTCACCCCTCACTAGCGGGGTTGGCAGATACGCAGTATTTT.

The chain joins TRBV10-1 to TRBJ2-1, with D possibly TRBD1 on 5 matching bases. CDR3 size: 13 residues. Germline lookup yields CDR1 WNHNN and CDR2 SYGVQD (reference sequence). V lost 6 bases to trimming and J lost 7 bases, with 13 bases between them. CDR3 in amino acids: CASRSGSSNEQFF. CDR3 coding DNA: TGCGCCAGCAGGTCAGGGTCAAGTAATGAGCAGTTCTTC.

J is TRBJ2-7 and V is TRBV5-5; D may be TRBD1 (6 bases). The germline CDR1 and CDR2 sequences are SGHKS and YYEKEE (reference sequence). This CDR3 region has 16 residues. V lost 0 bases and J 4 bases, leaving 17 bases between the germline ends. The CDR3 loop reads CASSLEPGARLYEQYF. The CDR3 bases are TGTGCCAGCAGCTTGGAACCAGGGGCCCGCCTTTACGAGCAGTACTTC.

The chain links TRBV15 to TRBJ1-6; D is perhaps TRBD1 (6 bases). The CDR3 totals 17 residues. Germline-derived CDR1 and CDR2 are LNHNV and YYDKDF (reference sequence). V was clipped by 4 bases and J by 15 bases, with 28 bases between them. This CDR3 is CATSMTGQNSAILGLHF. CDR3 bases: TGTGCCACCAGCATGACCGGACAGAACAGTGCAATATTAGGCCTCCACTTT.

This chain uses TRBV7-9 with TRBJ2-3; 7 nucleotides agree with TRBD1. This CDR3 is 13 amino acids long. V lost 3 bases to trimming and J lost 4 bases; unmatched junction nucleotides: 1. The V gene's germline CDR1 is SEHNR and CDR2 FQNEAQ (reference sequence). For the CDR3, the DNA is TGTGCCAGCAGCTTGGGACAGTCAGATACGCAGTATTTT. Its translation is CASSLGQSDTQYF.

This rearrangement joins TRBV11-3 to TRBJ2-3; TRBD2 is a possible D gene (6 bases). V gave up 7 bases and J gave up 1 base, with 12 bases separating them. CDR3 length equals 14 residues. The germline gives CDR1 SGHNT, CDR2 YENEEA. CDR3 protein: CASTSSDGTDTQYF. The DNA of the CDR3 is TGTGCCAGCACCTCTAGCGATGGCACAGATACGCAGTATTTT.

The CDR3 DNA follows: TGTGCCAGCTCACAGCGTGGTAGCGGGACCACTTACGAGCAGTACTTC. Its translation is CASSQRGSGTTYEQYF. The chain recombines TRBV18 with TRBJ2-7; 8 positions agree with TRBD2. The CDR3 extends over 16 amino acids. With 4 bases clipped from V and 4 bases from J, the junction kept 12 bases outside the gene matches. Germline V CDR1 and CDR2: KGHSH, LQKENI.

V is TRBV2 and J is TRBJ2-3, with unresolved D. V lost 6 bases, J lost 0 bases, and 7 bases lay in between. The germline V gene encodes CDR1 SNHLY and CDR2 FYNNEI. This CDR3 region has 13 residues. CDR3 coding DNA: TGTGCCAGCAGCGTTTCTAGCACAGATACGCAGTATTTT. This encodes CASSVSSTDTQYF.

CDR3 region: CASSPTGGGYEQYF. As DNA, the CDR3 is TGTGCCAGCTCACCTACAGGGGGCGGTTACGAGCAGTACTTC. V usage is TRBV18 and J usage is TRBJ2-7; 9 positions match TRBD1. The CDR3 consists of 14 residues. Trimming cost V 3 bases and J 4 bases; bases outside gene matches: 4. Germline loops: CDR1 KGHSH, CDR2 LQKENI.

J is TRBJ2-1 and V is TRBV6-5; TRBD1 agrees at 9 bases. The germline gives CDR1 MNHEY, CDR2 SVGAGI. The CDR3 consists of 14 residues. The J segment lost 9 bases and the V segment lost 2 bases, leaving 5 bases of the junction unmatched. Written as DNA, the CDR3 is TGTGCCAGCAGTTACGGGGGACAGGGACTTGAGCAGTTCTTC. As protein: CASSYGGQGLEQFF.